Below, 20 T cell receptor beta chains from the same sample are listed, as sequenced in a study of identical twins. TCRdb independently ran MiXCR on the 5' RACE reads; one entry per CDR3 protein. The sample includes about 720,000 distinct CDR3 sequences, 18% seen only once; the top ten take around 14%. This sample was also put to use in a study of T cells expressing NK-cell markers.

The sample was PBMCs. These receptors were taken from a woman aged 18-35 years in good health.

This clonotype turned up a few times. The rearrangement uses TRBV7-2 and TRBJ2-3; weak D call: TRBD2 (5 bases). The germline gives CDR1 SGHTA, CDR2 FQGNSA. Trimming removed 5 bases from V and 4 bases from J, with 16 bases in between. The CDR3 is 15 residues long. The CDR3 nucleotides are TGTGCCAGCAGCGTCCTGGTATCGAGGGCAGATACGCAGTATTTT. The encoded protein is CASSVLVSRADTQYF.

There are many counts of this clonotype. This sequence joins TRBV6-1 and TRBJ1-5; 8 bases match TRBD1. The V and J ends lost 2 bases and 4 bases, in that order; junction bases with no gene match: 4. Germline V gene data show CDR1 as MNHNS and CDR2 as SASEGT. The CDR3 totals 15 residues. CDR3 amino acids: CASSETDRENQPQHF. In nucleotides, the CDR3 is TGTGCCAGCAGTGAAACGGACAGGGAGAATCAGCCCCAGCATTTT.

This chain links TRBV5-6 with TRBJ2-5, with D perhaps TRBD2 (5 bases). This CDR3 contains 12 residues. Germline values: CDR1 SGHDT, CDR2 YYEEEE. The V and J ends lost 8 bases and 5 bases respectively, with 13 bases between them. The CDR3 loop reads CASMRGPETQYF. The DNA of the CDR3 is TGTGCCAGTATGCGAGGGCCGGAGACCCAGTACTTC.

The CDR3 coding sequence is TGCGCCAGCAGCTGGGCCCCCGGGGAGCTGTTTTTT. The encoded protein is CASSWAPGELFF. The genes are TRBV5-1 and TRBJ2-2; D gene unclear. Germline V gene data show CDR1 as SGHRS and CDR2 as YFSETQ. This CDR3 region has 12 residues. Deletions cut 3 bases from V and 6 bases from J, with 6 bases between.

In this sample, this clonotype turned up a few times. This sequence joins TRBV29-1 and TRBJ2-3, with D possibly matching TRBD2 (6 bases). This CDR3 comprises 13 residues. The V and J ends lost 3 bases and 6 bases respectively, with 13 bases between them. Per the germline V gene, CDR1 is SQVTM and CDR2 is ANQGSEA. This CDR3 reads CSVDGTAWDTQYF. CDR3 DNA: TGCAGCGTTGATGGGACTGCGTGGGATACGCAGTATTTT.

This clonotype showed up just a few times. The rearrangement uses TRBV6-1 and TRBJ2-4, with TRBD1 matching 8 bases. Trimming at V came to 5 bases and at J to 9 bases, leaving 9 bases not matched to a gene. The CDR3 length is 14 residues. The germline V gene encodes CDR1 MNHNS and CDR2 SASEGT. The CDR3 DNA reads as TGTGCCAGCAGTAGGGCCGGTGACAGGGGCATTCAGTACTTC. This sequence encodes CASSRAGDRGIQYF.

The V call is TRBV7-9, the J call TRBJ2-7; D unclear. Germline CDR1 reads SEHNR; CDR2 reads FQNEAQ (reference sequence). The CDR3 is made up of 14 amino acids. The V gene lost 1 base and the J gene lost 4 bases, with 11 bases spanning the gap. The CDR3 reads CASSLGRSLYEQYF. CDR3 bases: TGTGCCAGCAGCTTAGGGCGGTCCCTTTACGAGCAGTACTTC. Together with reference TRBV7-9 and TRBJ2-7, the CDR3 gives the full variable domain: DTGVSQNPRHKITKRGQNVTFRCDPISEHNRLYWYRQTLGQGPEFLTYFQNEAQLEKSRLLSDRFSAERPKGSFSTLEIQRTEQGDSAMYLCASSLGRSLYEQYFGPGTRLTVT.

The chain combines TRBV5-6 with TRBJ2-7; D gene ambiguous. This CDR3 has 13 amino acids. The V end was cut by 6 bases, the J end by 2 bases, with 12 bases between. In germline, CDR1 is SGHDT, CDR2 YYEEEE. This chain's CDR3 is CASTEGRTYEQYF. DNA for the CDR3: TGTGCCAGCACCGAAGGCAGAACCTACGAGCAGTACTTC.

The rearrangement links TRBV7-2 to TRBJ2-7; D is ambiguous. Deletions cut 1 base from V and 3 bases from J, with 7 bases between. This CDR3 is built from 13 residues. Germline V gene data show CDR1 as SGHTA and CDR2 as FQGNSA. The CDR3 loop is CASSLDRVYEQYF. The CDR3 DNA is TGTGCCAGCAGCTTAGACCGGGTCTACGAGCAGTACTTC.

The CDR3 reads CASSSRYANYEQYF. The CDR3 nucleotides are TGTGCCAGCAGTTCCCGTTACGCGAACTACGAGCAGTACTTC. The rearrangement links TRBV12-3 or TRBV12-4 to TRBJ2-7; D unresolved. Trimming removed 4 bases from V and 3 bases from J, with 13 bases in between. The CDR3 totals 14 residues.

The sample holds a few counts of this clonotype. The V and J genes are TRBV7-9 and TRBJ2-3, with D perhaps matching TRBD1 or TRBD2 (6 bases each). This CDR3 comprises 16 residues. CDR1 is SEHNR and CDR2 is FQNEAQ in the germline V gene (reference sequence). The germline V and J ends were trimmed by 5 bases and 1 base, with 16 bases remaining between them. The CDR3 sequence is CASSLGAASGTDTQYF. Here the CDR3 DNA reads TGTGCCAGCAGCCTGGGGGCGGCTAGCGGCACAGATACGCAGTATTTT. The full variable domain, completed using reference TRBV7-9 and TRBJ2-3, is DTGVSQNPRHKITKRGQNVTFRCDPISEHNRLYWYRQTLGQGPEFLTYFQNEAQLEKSRLLSDRFSAERPKGSFSTLEIQRTEQGDSAMYLCASSLGAASGTDTQYFGPGTRLTVL.

The J gene is TRBJ2-2, the V gene TRBV4-2, with 7 nucleotides matching TRBD2. Trimming cost V 0 bases and J 2 bases; bases outside gene matches: 9. Germline V gene sequence: CDR1 LGHNA, CDR2 YNFKEQ. The CDR3 loop spans 18 amino acids. Written as DNA, the CDR3 is TGTGCCAGCAGCCAAGATAAGGGGCTAGCGGTTAACACCGGGGAGCTGTTTTTT. Residues: CASSQDKGLAVNTGELFF.

This sequence joins TRBV14 and TRBJ1-1; a possible D gene is TRBD1 (5 bases). CDR3 length equals 13 residues. V gave up 3 bases and J gave up 4 bases, with 9 bases separating them. Germline V gene sequence: CDR1 SGHDN, CDR2 FVKESK. DNA for the CDR3: TGTGCCAGCAGCCATCGGGGGATCACTGAAGCTTTCTTT. Translated, it gives CASSHRGITEAFF.

This clonotype was seen a few times. The chain links TRBV20-1 to TRBJ2-5; D gene uncertain. V lost 0 bases, J lost 0 bases, and 14 bases lay in between. The CDR3 has 16 residues. Germline values: CDR1 DFQATT, CDR2 SNEGSKA (reference sequence). This CDR3 reads CSARDMSNSYQETQYF. In DNA form, the CDR3 reads TGCAGTGCTAGAGATATGTCAAATTCGTACCAAGAGACCCAGTACTTC.

The CDR3 region is CSARARVLGQPQHF. The CDR3 DNA sequence: TGCAGTGCTAGGGCCAGGGTTTTAGGTCAGCCCCAGCATTTT. V usage is TRBV20-1 and J usage is TRBJ1-5; D possibly corresponds to TRBD1 (5 bases). Germline V gene lookup returns CDR1 DFQATT and CDR2 SNEGSKA (reference sequence). Trimming shortened V by 3 bases and J by 6 bases, and 15 bases separated the two germline ends. The CDR3 spans 14 residues.

This clonotype has more than one count but fewer than ten. The rearrangement joins TRBV20-1 to TRBJ2-2; a possible D gene is TRBD2 (6 bases). With 2 bases removed from V and 2 bases from J, the gap between germline ends came to 12 bases. CDR3 size: 15 residues. CDR1 is DFQATT, CDR2 SNEGSKA, per germline (reference sequence). As DNA, the CDR3 is TGCAGTGCTAGAATGGGACTTGCCAACACCGGGGAGCTGTTTTTT. Its protein is CSARMGLANTGELFF.

The table lists this clonotype with a few counts. V and J are TRBV20-1 and TRBJ1-4; D gene uncertain. The germline V gene has CDR1 DFQATT and CDR2 SNEGSKA (reference sequence). Trimming shortened V by 7 bases and J by 8 bases, and 11 bases separated the two germline ends. The CDR3 is 11 residues long. The CDR3 loop reads CSGSSGEKLFF. In nucleotides, the CDR3 is TGCAGTGGGTCATCGGGCGAAAAACTGTTTTTT.

This clonotype occurred a few times. The J gene is TRBJ2-5, the V gene TRBV5-1; 7 nucleotides line up with TRBD1. The CDR3 is 12 residues long. V trimming: 7 bases; J trimming: 4 bases; junction bases outside the gene matches: 4. Germline-derived CDR1 and CDR2 are SGHRS and YFSETQ. CDR3 bases: TGCGCCAGCCAAGGGGGCTCAGAGACCCAGTACTTC. Protein sequence: CASQGGSETQYF. Looking up the rest from reference TRBV5-1 and TRBJ2-5 gives the full variable domain: KAGVTQTPRYLIKTRGQQVTLSCSPISGHRSVSWYQQTPGQGLQFLFEYFSETQRNKGNFPGRFSGRQFSNSRSEMNVSTLELGDSALYLCASQGGSETQYFGPGTRLLVL.

The J gene is TRBJ2-3, the V gene TRBV20-1; 10 nucleotides agree with TRBD2. V was clipped by 7 bases and J by 4 bases; unmatched bases: 11. Germline V lookup: CDR1 DFQATT, CDR2 SNEGSKA (reference sequence). The CDR3 covers 15 residues. DNA for the CDR3: TGCAGTGGTTCTGGGGCTAGCGGGAGACCAGATACGCAGTATTTT. This codes for CSGSGASGRPDTQYF.

This clonotype was picked up a small number of times. The rearrangement joins TRBV20-1 to TRBJ2-1, with D perhaps TRBD2 (6 bases). The CDR3 covers 12 residues. Trimming cost V 1 base and J 5 bases, with 6 bases left between them. The germline V gene encodes CDR1 DFQATT and CDR2 SNEGSKA (reference sequence). CDR3 amino acids: CSARGGNNEQFF. The CDR3 nucleotides are TGCAGTGCTAGAGGCGGGAACAATGAGCAGTTCTTC.